These 26 T cell receptor beta chains originate from one sample sequenced in a study of OX40 agonist ivuxolimab in advanced cancers. Data came from immunoSEQ multiplex PCR; TCRdb stores just in-frame clones and leaves some out. The data contain approximately 80,000 clones, around 85% of them singletons. The specimen comprised CD4+ or CD8+ T cells sorted from blood, sampled in a trial of the OX40 agonist ivuxolimab. Receptors originate from an adult with an advanced solid tumor such as melanoma, head and neck, liver or kidney cancer.

This clone was counted a single time. J is TRBJ2-3 and V is TRBV9; 10 nucleotides agree with TRBD2. CDR1 is SGDLS, CDR2 YYNGEE, per germline. V was clipped by 4 bases and J by 3 bases; unmatched bases: 11. The CDR3 spans 17 residues. CDR3 DNA: TGTGCCAGCAGCACGACCCCGGATAGCGGGAGGACAGATACGCAGTATTTT. Its translation is CASSTTPDSGRTDTQYF.

The chain links TRBV14 to TRBJ2-5, with unresolved D. The germline CDR1 and CDR2 sequences are SGHDN and FVKESK. The CDR3 length is 14 residues. V was shortened by 3 bases and J by 7 bases, with 15 bases between the two germline ends. The CDR3 DNA sequence: TGTGCCAGCAGCCATGAGGACCCGCCTGGGACCCAGTACTTC. Translated, it gives CASSHEDPPGTQYF.

With respect to this clone: A read error may produce the germline difference seen at one junction end. The CDR3 protein is CASSPGTESYYEQYF. The CDR3, as DNA: TGTGCTAGCAGCCCTGGGACGGAGTCCTACTACGAGCAGTACTTC. This chain links TRBV7-7 with TRBJ2-7; perhaps D is TRBD1 or TRBD2 (5 bases each). The CDR3 covers 15 residues. CDR1 is SSHAT and CDR2 is FNYEAQ in the germline V gene (reference sequence).

The V and J genes are TRBV27 and TRBJ1-2, with 7 bases fitting TRBD1. The CDR3 sequence is 12 residues long. V was clipped by 4 bases and J by 5 bases; unmatched bases: 1. Germline loops: CDR1 MNHEY, CDR2 SMNVEV (reference sequence). The CDR3 DNA reads TGTGCCAGCAGTTCACAGGGGTATGGCTACACCTTC. Translating gives CASSSQGYGYTF.

The genes are TRBV9 and TRBJ2-2, with D tentatively TRBD1 (5 bases). V was shortened by 5 bases and J by 1 base, with 6 bases between the two germline ends. This CDR3 is built from 13 residues. Germline CDR1 and CDR2: SGDLS and YYNGEE. CDR3 DNA: TGTGCCAGCAGTGACAGGAACACCGGGGAGCTGTTTTTT. This codes for CASSDRNTGELFF.

In nucleotides, the CDR3 is TGTGCCAGCAGCCAAGAAATGGGACAGTGCTACGAGCAGTACTTC. It encodes CASSQEMGQCYEQYF. The V call is TRBV4-2, the J call TRBJ2-7, with 7 nucleotides matching TRBD1. Germline CDR1 and CDR2: LGHNA and YNFKEQ. The trim removed 0 bases at V and 3 bases at J, leaving 5 bases unmatched. The CDR3 extends over 15 amino acids.

The chain recombines TRBV4-1 with TRBJ2-5; TRBD2 matches at 10 bases. Matching the DNA end better, TRBJ2-7 makes the J call doubtful. The CDR3 has 15 amino acids. Germline V CDR1 and CDR2: MGHRA, YSYEKL. The CDR3 DNA reads as TGCGCCAGCAGCCAAGCTAGCGGGAGCTCCTACGAGCAGTACTTC. Its protein product is CASSQASGSSYEQYF.

J is TRBJ2-1 and V is TRBV5-1, with 12 bases aligning to TRBD2. CDR1 and CDR2 (germline): SGHRS, YFSETQ. Losses at the gene ends were 2 bases for V and 1 base for J; bases not matched to a gene: 7. This CDR3 has 18 residues. Here the CDR3 DNA reads TGCGCCAGCAGCTTCCCCGGGACTAGCGGGTTGTCCTACAATGAGCAGTTCTTC. Translated, it gives CASSFPGTSGLSYNEQFF.

This clone was counted once. CDR3 coding DNA: TGCGCCAGCAGGCAGTTCGTCTTTAATGCCGGGGAGCTGTTTTTT. It yields the protein CASRQFVFNAGELFF. V usage is TRBV4-3 and J usage is TRBJ2-2, with unresolved D. Germline CDR1 and CDR2: LGHNA and YSLEER. CDR3 length: 15 residues. With 6 bases removed from V and 6 bases from J, the gap between germline ends came to 17 bases.

V is TRBV27 and J is TRBJ2-7; D could derive from TRBD1 or TRBD2 (5 bases each). The CDR3 is 12 residues long. Deletions cut 8 bases from V and 5 bases from J, with 13 bases between. CDR1 MNHEY and CDR2 SMNVEV come from the germline V gene (reference sequence). The CDR3, as DNA: TGTGCCAGCTGGGCGGTGGGGGACGAGCAGTACTTC. Protein sequence: CASWAVGDEQYF.

The chain joins TRBV6-1 to TRBJ2-7; 8 positions match TRBD2. CDR1 MNHNS and CDR2 SASEGT come from the germline V gene. The CDR3 length is 15 residues. V was clipped by 2 bases and J by 4 bases; unmatched bases: 7. DNA for the CDR3: TGTGCCAGCAGTGAAAGGGTAGCGGGAAGGTACGAGCAGTACTTC. The encoded protein is CASSERVAGRYEQYF.

The V gene is TRBV10-2, the J gene TRBJ2-2; TRBD1 or TRBD2 may be the D gene (5 bases each). There are 16 residues in the CDR3. Trimming removed 5 bases from V and 5 bases from J, with 18 bases in between. From germline, CDR1 is WSHSY and CDR2 SAAADI. CDR3 in DNA: TGCGCCAGCAGTTCGGACGGCCTTTGGGGGACCGGGGAGCTGTTTTTT. This translates into CASSSDGLWGTGELFF.

The sample holds a few counts of this clone. Other nucleotide sequences from this sample produce the same CDR3. This chain connects TRBV19 to TRBJ1-1; D call uncertain. V lost 3 bases and J 1 base, leaving 6 bases between the germline ends. Germline V gives CDR1 LNHDA, CDR2 SQIVND (reference sequence). The CDR3 is 13 amino acids. The CDR3 loop is CASSISGNTEAFF. DNA of the CDR3: TGTGCCAGTAGTATCTCTGGGAACACTGAAGCTTTCTTT.

This clone is a singleton in its sample. This sequence joins TRBV7-2 and TRBJ2-3; no clear D gene. V was cut by 5 bases and J by 6 bases, with 15 bases left in between. Germline CDR1 is SGHTA and CDR2 is FQGNSA. The CDR3 sequence is 14 residues long. CDR3 sequence: CASSLRLPLDTQYF. Here the CDR3 DNA reads TGTGCCAGCAGCCTACGACTGCCTCTGGATACGCAGTATTTT.

The chain joins TRBV28 to TRBJ2-1; the D gene could be TRBD1 or TRBD2 (5 bases each). Trimming stripped 5 bases from V and 10 bases from J, with 15 bases between. Germline V gene sequence: CDR1 MDHEN, CDR2 SYDVKM. CDR3 size: 13 residues. The chain's CDR3 is CASSPPGTEEQFF. In DNA, the CDR3 is TGTGCCAGCAGTCCCCCCGGGACGGAAGAGCAGTTCTTC.

The DNA for the CDR3 is TGTGCCAGCAGTGCTAGCATCCTCCTTGATCCCGCGAACACCGGGGAGCTGTTTTTT. This sequence encodes CASSASILLDPANTGELFF. The chain is built from TRBV2 and TRBJ2-2, with a possible D match to TRBD2 (5 bases). CDR1 SNHLY and CDR2 FYNNEI come from the germline V gene. The CDR3 loop spans 19 amino acids. The V and J ends lost 4 bases and 0 bases respectively, with 21 bases between them. The whole variable domain, remainder taken from reference TRBV2 and TRBJ2-2, is EPEVTQTPSHQVTQMGQEVILRCVPISNHLYFYWYRQILGQKVEFLVSFYNNEISEKSEIFDDQFSVERPDGSNFTLKIRSTKLEDSAMYFCASSASILLDPANTGELFFGEGSRLTVL.

On this clone: The junction shows a germline mismatch at one end, possibly a read error. The chain carries TRBV7-6 and TRBJ1-5, with a possible D match to TRBD1 (6 bases). The CDR3 covers 13 residues. Germline V gives CDR1 SGHVS, CDR2 FNYEAQ. In nucleotides, the CDR3 is TGTGCCAGCAACTTAGGGGGGAATCAGCCCCAGCATTTT. It encodes CASNLGGNQPQHF.

The J gene is TRBJ2-7, the V gene TRBV7-4; D uncertain. CDR1 and CDR2 from the germline V gene are SGHVT and SQSDAQ. Between the trimmed V and J ends, which lost 4 bases and 4 bases, there was a span of 8 bases. The CDR3 is 12 amino acids. The CDR3 region is CASSSRNYEQYF. CDR3 sequence (DNA): TGTGCCAGCAGCTCTAGAAATTACGAGCAGTACTTC.

The chain carries TRBV2 and TRBJ2-1, with 10 bases fitting TRBD1. CDR3 size: 15 residues. Germline loops: CDR1 SNHLY, CDR2 FYNNEI. V was pared by 7 bases and J by 1 base, with 4 bases of the junction left unmatched. CDR3 sequence reads: CASTGQGGSYNEQFF. The CDR3 DNA follows: TGTGCCAGCACCGGACAGGGGGGGTCCTACAATGAGCAGTTCTTC.

This chain joins TRBV4-1 and TRBJ1-4, with 9 bases aligning to TRBD1. The CDR3 consists of 15 residues. J gave up 8 bases and V 4 bases, and 8 bases lay outside the gene matches. Germline V gives CDR1 MGHRA, CDR2 YSYEKL. The CDR3 reads CASSRTGTGPEKLFF. CDR3 DNA sequence: TGCGCCAGCAGCCGGACCGGGACAGGGCCCGAAAAACTGTTTTTT.

The chain combines TRBV28 with TRBJ1-2; D is ambiguous. The CDR3 has 15 amino acids. From germline, CDR1 is MDHEN and CDR2 SYDVKM. Trimming removed 2 bases at V and 2 bases at J, with 12 bases between. CDR3 region: CASSLPTTVNYGYTF. The CDR3 nucleotides are TGTGCCAGCAGTTTACCCACAACAGTGAACTATGGCTACACCTTC.

This clone is a singleton in its sample. This rearrangement joins TRBV6-6 to TRBJ2-3; no clear D. Germline lookup yields CDR1 MNHNY and CDR2 SVGAGI (reference sequence). With 2 bases removed from V and 3 bases from J, the gap between germline ends came to 6 bases. This CDR3 is built from 13 residues. The CDR3 sequence is CASSYPTTDTQYF. CDR3 bases: TGTGCCAGCAGTTACCCTACAACAGATACGCAGTATTTT.

The CDR3 here is CAWSGGQSGSPLHF. The CDR3 DNA follows: TGTGCCTGGAGCGGAGGCCAAAGCGGTTCACCCCTCCACTTT. J is TRBJ1-6 and V is TRBV30, with D unclear. CDR3 length equals 14 residues. CDR1 is GTSNPN and CDR2 is SVGIG in the germline V gene (reference sequence). Trimming took 3 bases from V and 9 from J, leaving 15 bases between them.

This clone was picked up one time. The rearrangement uses TRBV21-1 and TRBJ1-1. TRBV21-1 represents a pseudogene. This CDR3 spans 15 amino acids. In nucleotides, the CDR3 is TGTGCCAGCAGCGAGTTTTTAGCTACACGCACTGAAGCTTTCTTT. It yields the protein CASSEFLATRTEAFF.

V usage is TRBV11-3 and J usage is TRBJ2-7, with 10 nucleotides matching TRBD1. Trimming at V came to 5 bases and at J to 8 bases, leaving 6 bases not matched to a gene. Germline V gene data show CDR1 as SGHNT and CDR2 as YENEEA. This CDR3 comprises 13 residues. CDR3: CASSRDRGSQQYF. In DNA, the CDR3 is TGTGCCAGCAGCAGGGACAGGGGCTCTCAGCAGTACTTC.

The chain uses TRBV5-1 and TRBJ2-1; TRBD1 matches at 8 bases. J was trimmed by 5 bases and V by 4 bases; bases with no gene match: 5. Germline values: CDR1 SGHRS, CDR2 YFSETQ. This CDR3 contains 14 residues. CDR3 sequence reads: CASSLMTGDNEQFF. CDR3 DNA: TGCGCCAGCAGCCTCATGACAGGGGACAATGAGCAGTTCTTC.